These T cell receptor beta chains were read from a single sample in a study of blood T cell repertoires in COVID-19. Generated by immunoSEQ multiplex PCR, the TCRdb table keeps only in-frame clones and is missing some. The profile shows 200,000 to 300,000 clones, 85% of them singletons. Sequenced sample: peripheral blood. The receptors were gathered from a woman in her sixties or seventies with active or convalescent COVID-19. The CDR3 runs from the conserved cysteine through the conserved F or W. The D gene is left open where the match is weak. Not every row has a clone size; where given, it reads once, few, many or a size class.

j_gene,len,d_gene,v_gene,abundance,CDR3nt,CDR3aa
TRBJ2-7,14,TRBD2,TRBV18,-,TGTGCCAGCTCACCGGCTAGCGGGCCCTACGAGCAGTACTTC,CASSPASGPYEQYF
TRBJ1-1,16,-,TRBV19,many,TGTGCCAGTAAAGGGGAAAGGGGGATAATGAACACTGAAGCTTTCTTT,CASKGERGIMNTEAFF
TRBJ1-1,13,-,TRBV23-1,-,TGCGCCAGCAGTAGGACAGCAGACACTGAAGCTTTCTTT,CASSRTADTEAFF
TRBJ1-6,14,-,TRBV2,-,TGTGCCAGCAAAGGCAGGGTGGGCGAGTCACCCCTCCACTTT,CASKGRVGESPLHF
TRBJ2-7,14,TRBD1,TRBV11-3,once,TGTGCCAGCAGCTCAAGGACAGGAACCTACGAGCAGTACTTC,CASSSRTGTYEQYF
TRBJ1-6,15,-,TRBV28,-,TGTGCCAGCAGTTCATCCCGGGATTATAATTCACCCCTCCACTTT,CASSSSRDYNSPLHF
TRBJ1-5,13,-,TRBV29-1,-,TGCAGCGTTGTAGCAGGGAGCAATCAGCCCCAGCATTTT,CSVVAGSNQPQHF
TRBJ1-1,16,TRBD1,TRBV7-8,-,TGTGCCAGCAGCTTAACTCAAACCAGGGGGCGAAGAGGAGCTTTCTTT,CASSLTQTRGRRGAFF
TRBJ2-2,16,TRBD1,TRBV19,once,TGTGCCAGTGGGGGGGGACAGGGAGCGGGCACCGGGGAGCTGTTTTTT,CASGGGQGAGTGELFF
TRBJ2-3,14,-,TRBV19,-,TGTGCCAGTAGTATAGCCTCTAGCACAGATACGCAGTATTTT,CASSIASSTDTQYF
TRBJ1-5,16,-,TRBV19,once,TGTGCCAGTAGTACTCTCTGGGCAGATGGCAATCAGCCCCAGCATTTT,CASSTLWADGNQPQHF
TRBJ1-1,14,TRBD1,TRBV5-6,-,TGTGCCAGCATCCGACAGGGGAGGTACACTGAAGCTTTCTTT,CASIRQGRYTEAFF
TRBJ1-3,15,TRBD1,TRBV9,-,TGTGCCAGCAGCGTCACAGGGGCCTCGGGAAACACCATATATTTT,CASSVTGASGNTIYF
TRBJ1-1,13,-,TRBV11-3,-,TGTGCCAGCAGCTTGGACAGCTCCACTGAAGCTTTCTTT,CASSLDSSTEAFF
TRBJ2-7,15,TRBD1,TRBV7-8,-,TGTGCCAGCACACCAACAGGGGGTAGCTCCTACGAGCAGTACTTC,CASTPTGGSSYEQYF
TRBJ2-1,15,TRBD2,TRBV13,once,TGTGCCAGCAAGTTAGCGGGGGTTGTTGGCAATGAGCAGTTCTTC,CASKLAGVVGNEQFF
TRBJ1-3,15,-,TRBV14,-,TGTGCCAGCAGCCAAGATCAACACGCTGGAAACACCATATATTTT,CASSQDQHAGNTIYF
TRBJ2-3,15,-,TRBV11-2,-,TGTGCCAGCAGCTCACCACTGACGCCCAGGGATACGCAGTATTTT,CASSSPLTPRDTQYF
TRBJ1-2,15,TRBD1,TRBV6-5,-,TGTGCCAGCAGTTTCAACAGGGGGCGTCGGGATGGCTACACCTTC,CASSFNRGRRDGYTF
TRBJ1-5,13,-,TRBV29-1,-,TGCAGCGTTGAAGAGACAGTCAATCAGCCCCAGCATTTT,CSVEETVNQPQHF
TRBJ1-5,12,-,TRBV19,-,TGTGCCAGTGGAATGAGAGGTCAGCCCCAGCATTTT,CASGMRGQPQHF
TRBJ2-1,17,TRBD2,TRBV7-9,few,TGTGCCAGCAGCTCCGTCACCAGGGAGGGTTTTTACAATGAGCAGTTCTTC,CASSSVTREGFYNEQFF
TRBJ2-1,14,-,TRBV6-1,-,TGTGCCAGCAGTGAGGCTAGCGCATACAATGAGCAGTTCTTC,CASSEASAYNEQFF
TRBJ2-5,16,TRBD1,TRBV5-8,-,TGTGCCAGCAGCCTCGGGACAGGTCACGAGGGTCTAACCCAGTACTTC,CASSLGTGHEGLTQYF
TRBJ1-4,12,TRBD1,TRBV18,-,TGTGCCAGCACAGACAGGGCGGAAAAACTGTTTTTT,CASTDRAEKLFF
TRBJ2-3,15,TRBD2,TRBV13,-,TGTGCCAGCAGCCTCACACTAGCGGGAGATTGGACGCAGTATTTT,CASSLTLAGDWTQYF
TRBJ2-1,11,-,TRBV20-1,-,TGCAGTGCGGCTAGTCTAGGTGAGCAGTTCTTC,CSAASLGEQFF
TRBJ1-6,17,-,TRBV7-2,few,TGTGCCAGCAGCTTAGCGTGGAGGGCAGGTTTTGGTTCACCCCTCCACTTT,CASSLAWRAGFGSPLHF
TRBJ1-3,13,-,TRBV30,-,TGTGCCTGGAGTAGGAGCTCTGGAAACACCATATATTTT,CAWSRSSGNTIYF
TRBJ2-7,14,TRBD2,TRBV5-1,-,TGCGCCAGCAGCTTGGGGACTAGCGGTTACGAGCAGTACTTC,CASSLGTSGYEQYF
TRBJ2-1,15,-,TRBV18,once,TGTGCCAGCTCACCGGCTAAAAGCGGTTACAATGAGCAGTTCTTC,CASSPAKSGYNEQFF
TRBJ1-5,16,-,TRBV27,-,TGTGCCAGCAGTCCTCTACTGTCAGGGTTCGACCAGCCCCAGCATTTT,CASSPLLSGFDQPQHF
TRBJ1-2,13,-,TRBV19,-,TGTGCCAGTAGTACACAGCCAACCTATGGCTACACCTTC,CASSTQPTYGYTF
TRBJ2-7,14,-,TRBV1,-,TGCACCAGCAGCCAAGAATGCGGGAGGGGGGAGCAGTACTTC,CTSSQECGRGEQYF
TRBJ2-5,16,TRBD1,TRBV19,-,TGTGCCAGTAGTAAATGGAGAGACAGGGCTGGAGAGACCCAGTACTTC,CASSKWRDRAGETQYF
TRBJ1-3,14,-,TRBV2,-,TGTGCCAGCAGGCGTGATGGGGGCGGAAACACCATATATTTT,CASRRDGGGNTIYF
TRBJ2-5,14,TRBD1,TRBV19,-,TGTGCCAGTAGTGCGACAGGGGTTACGGAGACCCAGTACTTC,CASSATGVTETQYF
TRBJ2-3,14,TRBD1,TRBV28,-,TGTGCCAGCAGTCCGACAGGGCCCACAGATACGCAGTATTTT,CASSPTGPTDTQYF
TRBJ1-2,12,TRBD1,TRBV6-5,-,TGTGCCAGCATGCTACAGGGGGGCGGCTACACCTTC,CASMLQGGGYTF
TRBJ1-1,13,-,TRBV27,-,TGTGCCAGCAGTTTATCTTTCCCGACAGAAGCTTTCTTT,CASSLSFPTEAFF
TRBJ2-7,15,-,TRBV4-2,-,TGTGCCAGCAGCCCCCAGTTGACAGGATCCTACGAGCAGTACTTC,CASSPQLTGSYEQYF
TRBJ2-1,15,TRBD2,TRBV27,-,TGTGCCAGCGGCCCGGGACTAGCGGGGACAAATGAGCAGTTCTTC,CASGPGLAGTNEQFF
TRBJ2-7,19,TRBD2,TRBV24-1,-,TGTGCCACCAGTGATGGCTCTAGCGGGAGGGCCCAATACTCCTACGAGCAGTACTTC,CATSDGSSGRAQYSYEQYF
TRBJ1-5,15,TRBD1,TRBV6-5,-,TGTGCCAGCAGCTCGGCAGGGACAGTAAATCAGCCCCAGCATTTT,CASSSAGTVNQPQHF
TRBJ1-4,16,-,TRBV27,-,TGTGCCAGCAGTACCTTACAGGGTCGGGATTATCGGAAACTGTTTTTT,CASSTLQGRDYRKLFF
TRBJ2-7,13,-,TRBV2,-,TGTGCCAAGGGGGGGGACTCGGTGAACGAGCAGTACTTC,CAKGGDSVNEQYF
TRBJ1-1,16,TRBD1,TRBV7-2,-,TGTGCCAGCAGCCCCTCGGGGACAGCCCTGAACACTGAAGCTTTCTTT,CASSPSGTALNTEAFF
TRBJ1-2,14,TRBD1,TRBV6-5,-,TGTGCCAGCAGTCCCCGACAGGGAAACTATGGCTACACCTTC,CASSPRQGNYGYTF
TRBJ1-4,12,TRBD1,TRBV30,-,TGTGCCTGGAATAGGGGGCGGGAAAAACTGTTTTTT,CAWNRGREKLFF
TRBJ1-5,14,-,TRBV18,-,TGTGCCAGCTCACCAGAAAGGGGTGGACAGCCCCAGCATTTT,CASSPERGGQPQHF
TRBJ2-1,12,-,TRBV12-3/TRBV12-4,once,TGTGCCAGCAGCCTCGGGGTGGATGAGCAGTTCTTC,CASSLGVDEQFF
TRBJ2-3,15,-,TRBV25-1,-,TGTGCCAGCAGTGAGTCGAGACTAAGCACAGATACGCAGTATTTT,CASSESRLSTDTQYF
TRBJ1-3,16,TRBD1,TRBV9,-,TGTGCCAGCAGCGCCACCGGGACAGGGTCTGGAAACACCATATATTTT,CASSATGTGSGNTIYF
TRBJ1-2,12,TRBD1,TRBV2,-,TGTGCCAGCAGGGGGGACAGCTATGGCTACACCTTC,CASRGDSYGYTF
TRBJ2-5,16,TRBD2,TRBV7-8,-,TGTGCCAGCAGCACCGGACTAGCGGGACCCCAAGAGACCCAGTACTTC,CASSTGLAGPQETQYF
TRBJ2-7,15,TRBD1,TRBV3-1/TRBV3-2,-,TGTGCCAGCAGCAGAAACAGGGGGCGCATAGGCGAGCAGTACTTC,CASSRNRGRIGEQYF
TRBJ2-5,16,TRBD2,TRBV5-1,-,TGCGCCAGCAGCTCCCAGCCAGCGGGGAGCCAAGAGACCCAGTACTTC,CASSSQPAGSQETQYF
TRBJ1-2,12,-,TRBV29-1,-,TGCAGCGTTGAAACGGGGAACTATGGCTACACCTTC,CSVETGNYGYTF
TRBJ2-1,15,TRBD2,TRBV7-2,few,TGTGCCAGCAGCCCGGGACTAGCGGGGGCCAATGAGCAGTTCTTC,CASSPGLAGANEQFF
TRBJ2-7,14,TRBD2,TRBV19,-,TGTGCCAGTAGTCCTAGCGGGAGGGCCGACGAGCAGTACTTC,CASSPSGRADEQYF